There are many counts of the clone carrying this TCR beta chain. These data originate in a study of T cells in Graves' hyperthyroidism and ophthalmopathy. RNA transcripts yielded amplified TCR beta CDR3 regions. First-round RT-PCR of the TCR CDR3 relied on the HTBI primer set. TCRdb reprocessed the multiplex PCR reads with MiXCR, giving one entry per CDR3 protein. The table has hundreds of thousands of distinct CDR3 sequences, around 24% seen once. V was clipped by 3 bases and J by 2 bases, with 17 bases between them. CDR3 length: 15 residues. Looked up from germline, CDR1 is DFQATT and CDR2 is SNEGSKA (reference sequence). Diagnoses were established using clinical symptoms, serum thyroxine and TRAb, thyroid ultrasound and orbital computed tomography.

This rearrangement joins TRBV20-1 to TRBJ2-7; D is possibly TRBD1 (6 bases). Sequencing was done on a sample of blood. The clonotype originates from a young woman with Graves' ophthalmopathy. CDR3 coding DNA: TGCAGTGCTAGGGGCACCGGGACACCAACCTACGAGCAGTACTTC. Protein product: CSARGTGTPTYEQYF.